This T cell receptor beta chain was observed in a study of response to subunit inactivated influenza vaccine. Each CDR3 protein gets one entry after TCRdb re-called the RT-PCR reads with MiXCR. The sample carries fewer than 600,000 distinct CDR3 sequences, approximately 7.2% recorded once. Study-wide results and caveats: It was suggested by the authors that few new T cells are recruited by each seasonal influenza vaccination.

To note about this clonotype: What it binds is not known.

The CDR3 contains 19 residues. V was clipped by 8 bases and J by 0 bases; unmatched bases: 15. Germline CDR1 and CDR2: MNHEY and SVGAGI. The clonotype comes from a man between 45 and 75 years old who received an inactivated influenza vaccine. This chain uses TRBV6-5 with TRBJ2-1; 11 nucleotides match TRBD2. This sample comprised PBMCs from blood, obtained around 25 months after vaccination. As DNA, the CDR3 is TGTGCCAGCGGGTACCCTAGCGGGGGGACCGCCTTCTCCTACAATGAGCAGTTCTTC. Translating it yields CASGYPSGGTAFSYNEQFF.